The 30 T cell receptor beta chains reported below all come from one sample, sequenced in a study of OX40 agonist ivuxolimab in advanced cancers. The table came from immunoSEQ multiplex PCR; TCRdb's copy has only in-frame clones and leaves some out. Counted here are some 15,000 clones, 75% to 85% occurring once; the ten biggest clones make up 30% to 45%. The sequenced sample was CD4+ or CD8+ T cells sorted from blood, obtained in a trial of the OX40 agonist ivuxolimab. The receptors derive from an adult with an advanced solid tumor such as melanoma, head and neck, liver or kidney cancer.

This clone was detected once. The V gene is TRBV6-4, the J gene TRBJ2-3; D not certain. Per germline, CDR1 MRHNA and CDR2 SNTAGT. CDR3 length: 16 amino acids. Between the trimmed V and J ends, which lost 0 bases and 0 bases, there was a span of 10 bases. The CDR3 nucleotides read TGTGCCAGCAGTGACTCCCATCTCTCTAGCACAGATACGCAGTATTTT. Its protein is CASSDSHLSSTDTQYF.

V and J are TRBV11-2 and TRBJ2-1; D tentatively fits TRBD1 or TRBD2 (6 bases each). There are 15 residues in the CDR3. Trimming removed 5 bases at V and 3 bases at J, with 14 bases between. Germline-derived CDR1 and CDR2 are SGHAT and FQNNGV. The DNA of the CDR3 is TGTGCCAGCAGCCCGCGGGACACTTTCTACAATGAGCAGTTCTTC. Translating it yields CASSPRDTFYNEQFF.

The rearrangement joins TRBV5-6 to TRBJ2-7, with a possible D match to TRBD1 (8 bases). Per germline, CDR1 SGHDT and CDR2 YYEEEE. This CDR3 is built from 14 residues. The ends were cut back, 4 bases at V and 5 bases at J, with 16 bases in the middle. CDR3 in amino acids: CASSLGQGGDEQYF. CDR3 DNA: TGTGCCAGCAGCCTTGGACAGGGAGGGGACGAGCAGTACTTC.

The chain carries TRBV5-4 and TRBJ2-7; D may be TRBD1 (6 bases). The CDR3 length is 13 residues. The germline V and J ends were trimmed by 4 bases and 5 bases, with 13 bases remaining between them. Germline V gene lookup returns CDR1 SGHNT and CDR2 YYREEE (reference sequence). The DNA for the CDR3 is TGTGCCAGCAGCCACAGGGTCGCCGACGAGCAGTACTTC. Its translation is CASSHRVADEQYF.

The J gene is TRBJ1-5, the V gene TRBV9; 7 positions agree with TRBD1. The CDR3 has 15 residues. The V and J ends lost 3 bases and 4 bases, in that order; junction bases with no gene match: 7. Germline values: CDR1 SGDLS, CDR2 YYNGEE. CDR3 sequence: CASSAQGGLNQPQHF. The CDR3 nucleotides are TGTGCCAGCAGCGCCCAGGGGGGGTTGAATCAGCCCCAGCATTTT.

V is TRBV2 and J is TRBJ1-2; D call uncertain. V lost 3 bases to trimming and J lost 8 bases, with 7 bases between them. The germline V gene encodes CDR1 SNHLY and CDR2 FYNNEI. The CDR3 has 11 residues. The CDR3 DNA reads TGTGCCAGCAGTGATGAGGGAGGCTACACCTTC. Protein product: CASSDEGGYTF.

This clone was observed a single time. V is TRBV27 and J is TRBJ2-1, with D unresolved. This CDR3 spans 11 amino acids. The V end lost 2 bases, the J end lost 6 bases, and 2 bases lay between the germline ends. CDR1 and CDR2 from the germline V gene are MNHEY and SMNVEV (reference sequence). The CDR3 is CASSLLNEQFF. For the CDR3, the DNA is TGTGCCAGCAGTTTACTCAATGAGCAGTTCTTC.

The CDR3 coding sequence is TGTGCCACCAGCAGAGGTTCAGGAACAGGGGTGGGAAATCAGCCCCAGCATTTT. It codes for CATSRGSGTGVGNQPQHF. The rearrangement joins TRBV15 to TRBJ1-5; 7 bases map to TRBD1. The CDR3 covers 18 residues. Per germline, CDR1 LNHNV and CDR2 YYDKDF (reference sequence). J lost 4 bases, V lost 1 base, and 13 bases had no gene match.

The chain couples TRBV27 to TRBJ2-3; 11 bases map to TRBD2. Germline V gives CDR1 MNHEY, CDR2 SMNVEV (reference sequence). This CDR3 region has 16 residues. Trimming at V came to 5 bases and at J to 5 bases, leaving 9 bases not matched to a gene. CDR3 nucleotide sequence: TGTGCCAGCAGTCCGTATACTAGCGGGGGAGGAGATACGCAGTATTTT. Amino acid sequence: CASSPYTSGGGDTQYF.

This chain connects TRBV7-6 to TRBJ2-1; 12 nucleotides line up with TRBD2. V lost 6 bases and J lost 2; bases outside the gene matches: 8. This CDR3 comprises 17 residues. CDR1 SGHVS and CDR2 FNYEAQ come from the germline V gene. The CDR3 region has the DNA TGTGCCAGCAGTCCTCATCTAGCGGGGGGGCCCTACAATGAGCAGTTCTTC. Encoded protein: CASSPHLAGGPYNEQFF.

J is TRBJ1-2 and V is TRBV28; D not resolved. Germline V lookup: CDR1 MDHEN, CDR2 SYDVKM. This CDR3 spans 15 amino acids. V lost 1 base and J 4 bases, leaving 13 bases between the germline ends. The CDR3 DNA sequence: TGTGCCAGCAGTTTATACGAGGACCTCCGCTATGGCTACACCTTC. This gives the protein CASSLYEDLRYGYTF.

The gene calls are TRBV19 and TRBJ1-1; perhaps TRBD1 as D (5 bases). This CDR3 is 15 amino acids long. CDR1 LNHDA and CDR2 SQIVND come from the germline V gene (reference sequence). Trimming took 2 bases from V and 4 from J, leaving 14 bases between them. CDR3 region: CASSINFGRGTEAFF. The CDR3 region has the DNA TGTGCCAGTAGTATAAATTTTGGGAGGGGCACTGAAGCTTTCTTT.

The V call is TRBV27, the J call TRBJ2-7; 7 positions match TRBD2. CDR1 and CDR2 (germline): MNHEY, SMNVEV (reference sequence). Trimming took 6 bases from V and 4 from J; bases not matched to a gene: 6. This CDR3 has 13 residues. In nucleotides, the CDR3 is TGTGCCAGCAGCCTCTCGCGGGGGTACGAGCAGTACTTC. Translating gives CASSLSRGYEQYF.

This clone has just one count. CDR3 nucleotide sequence: TGTGCCAGTAGTGCCTTGACAGGGGATGGCTATGGCTACACCTTC. This encodes CASSALTGDGYGYTF. The rearrangement joins TRBV19 to TRBJ1-2, with 8 bases lining up with TRBD1. Trimming took 5 bases from V and 4 from J; bases not matched to a gene: 9. The CDR3 contains 15 residues. The V gene's germline CDR1 is LNHDA and CDR2 SQIVND (reference sequence).

This clone was counted only a few times. The CDR3 bases are TGCGCCAGCAGCGAAGGACAGGGAGGGACTGAAGCTTTCTTT. Translated, it gives CASSEGQGGTEAFF. J is TRBJ1-1 and V is TRBV5-1, with TRBD1 matching 8 bases. J gave up 5 bases and V 4 bases, and 7 bases lay outside the gene matches. This CDR3 is 14 amino acids long. Germline V gene sequence: CDR1 SGHRS, CDR2 YFSETQ.

The chain combines TRBV4-3 with TRBJ2-1; no reliable D call. CDR1 is LGHNA, CDR2 YSLEER, per germline. Between the trimmed V and J ends, which lost 0 bases and 10 bases, there was a span of 10 bases. The CDR3 extends over 13 amino acids. CDR3 DNA sequence: TGCGCCAGCAGCCAAGATGGAGCGAACGAGCAGTTCTTC. Translated: CASSQDGANEQFF.

This sequence joins TRBV6-1 and TRBJ2-3; TRBD2 is a possible D gene (5 bases). Trimming took 7 bases from V and 7 from J, leaving 9 bases between them. Germline CDR1 is MNHNS and CDR2 is SASEGT. The CDR3 spans 11 residues. The CDR3 region is CASIRGYTQYF. The CDR3 DNA follows: TGTGCCAGCATAAGAGGGTATACGCAGTATTTT.

This chain connects TRBV7-9 to TRBJ1-4; TRBD1 is a possible D gene (5 bases). V shed 3 bases and J shed 8 bases, with 10 bases lying between them. CDR1 is SEHNR, CDR2 FQNEAQ, per germline (reference sequence). The CDR3 is made up of 13 amino acids. CDR3 region: CASSFVGGEKLFF. The CDR3 DNA is TGTGCCAGCAGCTTCGTTGGGGGGGAAAAACTGTTTTTT.

V and J are TRBV13 and TRBJ2-7, with a possible D match to TRBD1 (5 bases). Trimming left V 7 bases short and J 4 bases short, with 14 bases between. CDR3 length: 13 residues. The V gene's germline CDR1 is PRHDT and CDR2 FYEKMQ (reference sequence). The CDR3 nucleotides are TGTGCCAGCACCTCAGGGCGCGGTTACGAGCAGTACTTC. This codes for CASTSGRGYEQYF. The whole variable domain, filled in from reference TRBV13 and TRBJ2-7, reads AAGVIQSPRHLIKEKRETATLKCYPIPRHDTVYWYQQGPGQDPQFLISFYEKMQSDKGSIPDRFSAQQFSDYHSELNMSSLELGDSALYFCASTSGRGYEQYFGPGTRLTVT.

This chain joins TRBV10-1 and TRBJ2-7; 9 bases align to TRBD1. V lost 3 bases to trimming and J lost 2 bases; unmatched junction nucleotides: 5. The V gene's germline CDR1 is WNHNN and CDR2 SYGVQD (reference sequence). CDR3 length equals 15 residues. The CDR3, as DNA: TGCGCCAGCAGTGATCCCGGGACAGGGCCCTACGAGCAGTACTTC. This translates into CASSDPGTGPYEQYF.

The chain is built from TRBV29-1 and TRBJ1-2, with a weak D call TRBD1 (5 bases). Trimming removed 3 bases at V and 4 bases at J, with 18 bases between. Germline V lookup: CDR1 SQVTM, CDR2 ANQGSEA. The CDR3 runs to 15 residues. The DNA of the CDR3 is TGCAGCGTTGAGGGGTTGGGGGTGTTCGGCTATGGCTACACCTTC. Translation: CSVEGLGVFGYGYTF.

The J gene is TRBJ2-1, the V gene TRBV5-4; tentatively, D is TRBD1 (6 bases). The ends were cut back, 0 bases at V and 5 bases at J, with 12 bases in the middle. Germline values: CDR1 SGHNT, CDR2 YYREEE (reference sequence). CDR3 length: 15 residues. The CDR3 DNA sequence: TGTGCCAGCAGCTTGGGTCAGGGGATCCACAATGAGCAGTTCTTC. The encoded protein is CASSLGQGIHNEQFF.

The chain carries TRBV1 and TRBJ2-1; the table assigns TRBD2, which was not confirmed against the DNA. TRBV1 is tagged as a pseudogene. This CDR3 is 16 amino acids long. CDR3 DNA: TGCACCAGCAGGCACATCGGGACTCAGCGGGCCATGGGGCAGTTCTTC. This sequence encodes CTSRHIGTQRAMGQFF.

The genes are TRBV28 and TRBJ1-3; no reliable D call. This CDR3 comprises 13 residues. Trimming stripped 4 bases from V and 7 bases from J, with 11 bases between. Germline CDR1 and CDR2: MDHEN and SYDVKM. This chain's CDR3 is CASSYEGWNTIYF. The CDR3, as DNA: TGTGCCAGCAGTTATGAAGGGTGGAACACCATATATTTT.

This clone was observed once. This chain links TRBV19 with TRBJ1-5; no clear D gene. Looked up from germline, CDR1 is LNHDA and CDR2 is SQIVND (reference sequence). The CDR3 length is 16 residues. V lost 6 bases, J lost 0 bases, and 15 bases lay in between. The CDR3 reads CASRMADSYSNQPQHF. The CDR3 nucleotides read TGTGCCAGTAGAATGGCAGACTCTTATAGCAATCAGCCCCAGCATTTT. The whole variable domain, remainder taken from reference TRBV19 and TRBJ1-5, is DGGITQSPKYLFRKEGQNVTLSCEQNLNHDAMYWYRQDPGQGLRLIYYSQIVNDFQKGDIAEGYSVSREKKESFPLTVTSAQKNPTAFYLCASRMADSYSNQPQHFGDGTRLSIL.

The chain is built from TRBV19 and TRBJ1-5; D gene uncertain. This CDR3 has 10 residues. The ends were cut back, 5 bases at V and 9 bases at J, with 5 bases in the middle. CDR1 is LNHDA and CDR2 is SQIVND in the germline V gene (reference sequence). CDR3 nucleotides: TGTGCCAGTAGTGAGTGGCCCCAGCATTTT. This sequence encodes CASSEWPQHF.

This chain joins TRBV19 and TRBJ2-1; tentative D call: TRBD2 (6 bases). This CDR3 has 14 residues. Germline loops: CDR1 LNHDA, CDR2 SQIVND (reference sequence). V lost 9 bases and J 0 bases, leaving 12 bases between the germline ends. The CDR3 loop is CASDTGDSYNEQFF. DNA for the CDR3: TGTGCCAGCGATACGGGGGACTCCTACAATGAGCAGTTCTTC.

In this sample, this clone turned up a few times. The chain joins TRBV19 to TRBJ2-1, with 8 bases that match TRBD2. Germline assignment: CDR1 LNHDA and CDR2 SQIVND (reference sequence). V trimming: 6 bases; J trimming: 8 bases; junction bases outside the gene matches: 3. This CDR3 region has 12 residues. DNA for the CDR3: TGTGCCAGTAGACGGGAGGGGCATGAGCAGTTCTTC. Translated: CASRREGHEQFF.

The V call is TRBV19, the J call TRBJ2-3; D might be TRBD2 (6 bases). The CDR3 extends over 13 amino acids. Germline V gene sequence: CDR1 LNHDA, CDR2 SQIVND (reference sequence). V was clipped by 5 bases and J by 5 bases, with 11 bases between them. The CDR3 DNA follows: TGTGCCAGTAGTGGGGAGGAGGGAGATACGCAGTATTTT. Translation gives CASSGEEGDTQYF.

The chain carries TRBV10-3 and TRBJ1-5; 7 nucleotides line up with TRBD1. The CDR3 has 13 residues. J lost 6 bases, V lost 5 bases, and 4 bases had no gene match. CDR1 and CDR2 from the germline V gene are ENHRY and SYGVKD. The CDR3 DNA reads TGTGCCATCAGTTTGTCAGGGGGTCAGCCCCAGCATTTT. It yields the protein CAISLSGGQPQHF.